This T cell receptor beta chain was recorded in a study of blood T cell repertoires in COVID-19. As for the study in general: Donors in the United States, Italy and Spain gave samples during acute or convalescent COVID-19. T cells, B-cell-depleted T cells, or PBMCs supplied cDNA or gDNA.

Participant-given clinical history determined each cohort assignment. Someone with COVID-19 had been met by exposed participants within 2 weeks before study entry. Profiling relied on immunoSEQ multiplex PCR, and the TCRdb table lists in-frame clones only, not all of them. The sample lists about 300,000 clones; over 85% were seen once. Sequenced: PBMCs or T cells enriched from blood (not recorded which). The clonotype comes from a woman aged 50 to 60 who had been exposed to COVID-19.

The CDR3 nucleotides read TGTGCCAGCAGCTCTCAGGGGATGACTAATGAAAAACTGTTTTTT. This gives the protein CASSSQGMTNEKLFF. The chain links TRBV7-9 to TRBJ1-4; TRBD1 might be the D (6 bases). Germline V gene sequence: CDR1 SEHNR, CDR2 FQNEAQ (reference sequence). The V end was cut by 4 bases, the J end by 2 bases, with 11 bases between. The length of the CDR3 is 15 residues.